This passage covers 31 T cell receptor beta chains from one sample sequenced in a study of patients and donors after allogeneic stem cell transplantation. MiXCR was run by TCRdb on the RT-PCR reads, yielding one entry per CDR3 protein. The sample shows about a million distinct CDR3 sequences, about a sixth of them seen only once. Sequences were obtained from blood, either unsorted or a sorted T cell fraction (not recorded which). The receptor set was obtained from a human donor who was either an allogeneic HSCT recipient or a stem cell or donor lymphocyte infusion donor (not recorded which). It is not recorded whose cells these are; they may come from a transplant donor.

The chain has TRBV24-1 and TRBJ2-1; TRBD2 aligns across 7 bases. The CDR3 extends over 15 amino acids. The V segment lost 3 bases and the J segment 7 bases; nucleotides outside the gene matches: 8. CDR1 and CDR2 from the germline V gene are KGHDR and SFDVKD. CDR3 sequence (DNA): TGTGCCACCAGTGATCCCGCGGGGGTGAATAATGAGCAGTTCTTC. Protein sequence: CATSDPAGVNNEQFF.

This clonotype was counted between two and nine times. The CDR3 DNA follows: TGTGCCAGCAGCCAGGACCAGAATAGCAATCAGCCCCAGCATTTT. It codes for CASSQDQNSNQPQHF. The rearrangement joins TRBV3-1 to TRBJ1-5; D ambiguous. CDR1 LGHDT and CDR2 YNNKEL come from the germline V gene (reference sequence). The CDR3 length is 15 residues. V lost 3 bases, J lost 0 bases, and 9 bases lay in between.

This rearrangement joins TRBV7-2 to TRBJ2-5; TRBD1 matches at 7 bases. The CDR3 has 15 residues. Trimming removed 2 bases from V and 2 bases from J; junction bases left unmatched: 5. The germline V gene encodes CDR1 SGHTA and CDR2 FQGNSA. CDR3 loop: CASSLMRQGQETQYF. In DNA, the CDR3 is TGTGCCAGCAGCTTAATGAGACAGGGACAAGAGACCCAGTACTTC.

The sample holds a few counts of this clonotype. CDR3 residues: CSVRLPGNTGELFF. CDR3 sequence (DNA): TGCAGCGTTCGACTCCCGGGGAACACCGGGGAGCTGTTTTTT. The chain recombines TRBV29-1 with TRBJ2-2; no firm D call. Germline CDR1 reads SQVTM; CDR2 reads ANQGSEA. V was shortened by 5 bases and J by 1 base, with 11 bases between the two germline ends. The CDR3 has 14 residues.

This chain links TRBV5-1 with TRBJ2-3, with D possibly TRBD2 on 6 matching bases. This CDR3 has 12 residues. The V and J ends lost 3 bases and 8 bases respectively, with 10 bases between them. Germline V gene sequence: CDR1 SGHRS, CDR2 YFSETQ. The CDR3, as DNA: TGCGCCAGCAGCTCCGCCGGGAGTACGCAGTATTTT. Amino acid sequence: CASSSAGSTQYF.

This sequence joins TRBV7-2 and TRBJ2-7, with 9 nucleotides matching TRBD2. Germline-derived CDR1 and CDR2 are SGHTA and FQGNSA. The CDR3 spans 14 residues. The V gene end was trimmed by 5 bases and the J gene end by 4 bases; junction bases not matched to a gene: 6. The chain's CDR3 is CASSPGTSLYEQYF. The CDR3 coding sequence is TGTGCCAGCAGCCCAGGGACTAGCTTGTACGAGCAGTACTTC.

The V and J genes are TRBV5-5 and TRBJ2-1, with a tentative D call TRBD2 (6 bases). The CDR3 loop spans 16 amino acids. CDR1 and CDR2 from the germline V gene are SGHKS and YYEKEE (reference sequence). V was shortened by 4 bases and J by 6 bases, with 20 bases between the two germline ends. CDR3 sequence (DNA): TGTGCCAGCAGCCCCGCCGATCGACTAGTGGGCAATGAGCAGTTCTTC. As protein: CASSPADRLVGNEQFF.

V and J are TRBV3-1 and TRBJ1-2; no clear D gene. The length of the CDR3 is 15 residues. From germline, CDR1 is LGHDT and CDR2 YNNKEL (reference sequence). Between the trimmed V and J ends, which lost 0 bases and 6 bases, there was a span of 14 bases. The CDR3 coding sequence is TGTGCCAGCAGCCAAGATAGAATTAGTTTGGATGGCTACACCTTC. The encoded protein is CASSQDRISLDGYTF.

This clonotype has more than one count but fewer than ten. The rearrangement uses TRBV2 and TRBJ1-4, with 7 bases lining up with TRBD1. Unmatched junction bases numbered 10, after V lost 5 bases and J lost 7 bases. CDR3 length equals 15 residues. Germline CDR1 and CDR2: SNHLY and FYNNEI. CDR3 DNA sequence: TGTGCCAGCAGTAGCCAACAGGGGACCCTTGAAAAACTGTTTTTT. This gives the protein CASSSQQGTLEKLFF.

This clonotype was seen a handful of times. The chain is built from TRBV20-1 and TRBJ1-5, with 8 bases identical to TRBD1. CDR1 is DFQATT, CDR2 SNEGSKA, per germline (reference sequence). This CDR3 region has 14 residues. V shed 1 base and J 3 bases; nucleotides not matched to a gene: 2. The CDR3 loop reads CSARGTGFNQPQHF. In DNA, the CDR3 is TGCAGTGCTAGAGGGACAGGGTTCAATCAGCCCCAGCATTTT.

In its sample, this clonotype was seen a few times. The CDR3 region has the DNA TGTGCCAGTAACCCACTACTAGGAACCTACGAGCAGTACTTC. Its protein is CASNPLLGTYEQYF. The chain carries TRBV7-8 and TRBJ2-7; weak D call: TRBD2 (5 bases). Trimming cost V 9 bases and J 2 bases, with 17 bases left between them. Germline V gene lookup returns CDR1 SGHVS and CDR2 FQNEAQ. The CDR3 has 14 residues.

Only a few counts were recorded for this clonotype. V is TRBV5-1 and J is TRBJ2-2; D is uncertain. Germline CDR1 reads SGHRS; CDR2 reads YFSETQ. Trimming stripped 3 bases from V and 3 bases from J, with 12 bases between. CDR3 length: 15 residues. The CDR3 DNA is TGCGCCAGCAGCTCCCAAGGGCAATACACCGGGGAGCTGTTTTTT. Residues: CASSSQGQYTGELFF.

The gene calls are TRBV4-3 and TRBJ2-3, with D maybe TRBD1 (6 bases). V lost 0 bases, J lost 2 bases, and 12 bases lay in between. The CDR3 contains 16 residues. Germline V lookup: CDR1 LGHNA, CDR2 YSLEER. The CDR3 DNA reads TGCGCCAGCAGCCAAGATCCAACAGGGCACACAGATACGCAGTATTTT. Translated, it gives CASSQDPTGHTDTQYF.

This sequence joins TRBV15 and TRBJ1-5; D not certain. The CDR3 spans 15 residues. The germline CDR1 and CDR2 sequences are LNHNV and YYDKDF (reference sequence). Trimming stripped 0 bases from V and 5 bases from J, with 11 bases between. In nucleotides, the CDR3 is TGTGCCACCAGCAGAGATTACATATCCGATCAGCCCCAGCATTTT. This codes for CATSRDYISDQPQHF.

The CDR3 region has the DNA TGTGCCAGCAGTTCCTGGGACACCACCTACAATGAGCAGTTCTTC. This codes for CASSSWDTTYNEQFF. V is TRBV6-2 or TRBV6-3 and J is TRBJ2-1; the D gene is possibly TRBD1 (6 bases). The CDR3 sequence is 15 residues long. The V end was cut by 4 bases, the J end by 2 bases, with 12 bases between. The germline CDR1 and CDR2 sequences are MNHEY and SVGEGT.

This clonotype was seen more than once but under ten times. The rearrangement links TRBV12-3 or TRBV12-4 to TRBJ1-6; D is uncertain. The CDR3 is 15 amino acids. Trimming removed 6 bases from V and 2 bases from J, with 11 bases in between. The CDR3 spells CASSSSQAYNSPLHF. As DNA, the CDR3 is TGTGCCAGCAGCTCCTCCCAAGCCTATAATTCACCCCTCCACTTT.

V usage is TRBV20-1 and J usage is TRBJ1-5, with D possibly being TRBD1 (5 bases). CDR1 DFQATT and CDR2 SNEGSKA come from the germline V gene (reference sequence). This CDR3 is 12 amino acids long. Between the trimmed V and J ends, which lost 2 bases and 9 bases, there was a span of 11 bases. The CDR3 bases are TGCAGTGCTAGAAGTGAGGGGCGGCCCCAGCATTTT. Protein product: CSARSEGRPQHF.

The sample holds a few counts of this clonotype. This chain connects TRBV12-3 or TRBV12-4 to TRBJ1-5; D not resolved. The CDR3 extends over 12 amino acids. The V end lost 3 bases, the J end lost 5 bases, and 5 bases lay between the germline ends. The CDR3 loop reads CASSFSDQPQHF. CDR3 in DNA: TGTGCCAGCAGTTTCTCAGATCAGCCCCAGCATTTT.

This chain connects TRBV4-1 to TRBJ2-7, with TRBD2 matching over 11 bases. This CDR3 has 17 amino acids. V shed 3 bases and J 3 bases; nucleotides not matched to a gene: 10. Germline loops: CDR1 MGHRA, CDR2 YSYEKL. The CDR3 region has the DNA TGCGCCAGCAGCCACGCCAAACCGGGACTAGCGGTCTACGAGCAGTACTTC. Amino acids: CASSHAKPGLAVYEQYF.

This clonotype was found a few times. The V call is TRBV1, the J call TRBJ1-2; TRBD1, as called in the table, went unchecked against the DNA. TRBV1 is termed a pseudogene. This CDR3 is built from 17 residues. The CDR3 nucleotides are TGCACCAGCAGCCGCCCCCGGGAGCCCAAGAGACACTATGGCTACACCTTC. This translates into CTSSRPREPKRHYGYTF.

This clonotype was detected many times. The CDR3 DNA sequence: TGTGCCAGCAGCCCTTACAGGGGTAGAGACGCTTTCTTT. This encodes CASSPYRGRDAFF. This chain links TRBV4-2 with TRBJ1-1, with 7 bases lining up with TRBD1. Germline lookup yields CDR1 LGHNA and CDR2 YNFKEQ. The CDR3 length is 13 residues. J gave up 11 bases and V 4 bases, and 10 bases lay outside the gene matches.

This clonotype was detected a few times. The chain links TRBV24-1 to TRBJ1-2, with 8 bases aligning to TRBD1. Germline V gene sequence: CDR1 KGHDR, CDR2 SFDVKD. V was clipped by 4 bases and J by 5 bases; unmatched bases: 8. The CDR3 is made up of 15 amino acids. CDR3 loop: CATSDARGQGYGYTF. The CDR3 bases are TGTGCCACCAGTGACGCCAGGGGGCAGGGATATGGCTACACCTTC.

The chain employs TRBV19 and TRBJ2-1; 7 bases are a match to TRBD2. Unmatched junction bases numbered 11, after V lost 7 bases and J lost 2 bases. Germline V lookup: CDR1 LNHDA, CDR2 SQIVND (reference sequence). The CDR3 contains 16 residues. The chain's CDR3 is CASIPGPGGPYNEQFF. DNA for the CDR3: TGTGCCAGTATCCCTGGACCGGGGGGACCCTACAATGAGCAGTTCTTC.

On this clonotype: A read error may account for a junction end that differs from germline. The chain employs TRBV5-1 and TRBJ1-1, with a possible D match to TRBD1 (5 bases). Germline V gene lookup returns CDR1 SGHRS and CDR2 YFSETQ. The CDR3 totals 14 residues. As DNA, the CDR3 is TGTGCCAGCAGTTTATCGGGGCCGAACACTGAAGCTTTCTTT. Its protein is CASSLSGPNTEAFF.

This clonotype was observed a handful of times. The chain recombines TRBV5-1 with TRBJ2-1; D is possibly TRBD1 or TRBD2 (5 bases each). V was pared by 2 bases and J by 5 bases, with 14 bases between. Germline-derived CDR1 and CDR2 are SGHRS and YFSETQ. This CDR3 has 15 amino acids. For the CDR3, the DNA is TGCGCCAGCAGCTTCCGGGACCGTAGAAACAATGAGCAGTTCTTC. Its translation is CASSFRDRRNNEQFF.

J is TRBJ2-1 and V is TRBV29-1; the D call may be TRBD1 or TRBD2 (5 bases each). The CDR3 extends over 14 amino acids. Germline lookup yields CDR1 SQVTM and CDR2 ANQGSEA. Trimming took 4 bases from V and 0 from J, leaving 10 bases between them. The CDR3: CSVVEGSSYNEQFF. The DNA of the CDR3 is TGCAGCGTTGTTGAGGGGAGCTCCTACAATGAGCAGTTCTTC.

This sequence joins TRBV29-1 and TRBJ1-2; D is undetermined. Between the trimmed V and J ends, which lost 5 bases and 0 bases, there was a span of 16 bases. The CDR3 has 15 residues. Germline assignment: CDR1 SQVTM and CDR2 ANQGSEA. The chain's CDR3 is CSVFPPGQPNYGYTF. CDR3 sequence (DNA): TGCAGCGTTTTCCCACCGGGCCAGCCTAACTATGGCTACACCTTC.

CDR3 residues: CATTPLAASTDTQYF. CDR3 bases: TGCGCCACCACCCCCCTAGCAGCTAGCACAGATACGCAGTATTTT. J is TRBJ2-3 and V is TRBV5-1, with TRBD2 as a possible D gene (5 bases). Trimming shortened V by 9 bases and J by 0 bases, and 17 bases separated the two germline ends. CDR1 and CDR2 (germline): SGHRS, YFSETQ. This CDR3 is built from 15 residues.

This chain joins TRBV5-1 and TRBJ2-1; D not resolved. Deletions cut 2 bases from V and 8 bases from J, with 8 bases between. The CDR3 has 12 amino acids. CDR1 and CDR2 from the germline V gene are SGHRS and YFSETQ. CDR3 sequence (DNA): TGCGCCAGCAGCTTTCCGGGCGATGAGCAGTTCTTC. Translated: CASSFPGDEQFF.

The CDR3: CASSGGLYNEQFF. CDR3 DNA: TGCGCCAGCAGCGGGGGGCTTTACAATGAGCAGTTCTTC. This sequence joins TRBV5-1 and TRBJ2-1; D is tentatively TRBD1 or TRBD2 (6 bases each). The CDR3 contains 13 residues. Germline V lookup: CDR1 SGHRS, CDR2 YFSETQ. V gave up 4 bases and J gave up 4 bases, with 9 bases separating them.

This clonotype has only a few counts. The CDR3 protein is CASRLGDRSIYGYTF. The CDR3 DNA sequence: TGTGCCAGCAGACTGGGGGACAGGTCCATCTATGGCTACACCTTC. The chain carries TRBV7-2 and TRBJ1-2, with 8 bases fitting TRBD1. The CDR3 is 15 amino acids. Germline V gene sequence: CDR1 SGHTA, CDR2 FQGNSA. V lost 6 bases and J lost 4; bases outside the gene matches: 10.